This section outlines one T cell receptor (beta chain) sequence together with its context. The specificity of this receptor is unknown. Base qualities are missing; no much larger clone stands one base away. Library preparation used the immunoSEQ multiplex PCR assay. A mixture of 60 forward primers for TCR Vbeta segments and 13 reverse primers for TCR Jbeta segments was used in the multiplex PCR. The CDR3 region of rearranged TCR beta genes was amplified from genomic DNA with a multiplex PCR assay. Amplified TCR beta libraries were sequenced as 87-base-pair reads on the Illumina HiSeq System. The source study handled its data this way. A later analysis tallied 70 million to 100 million unique TCR beta chains across the 640 or so repertoires, and approximately 11 million of those chains were shared by two or more donors. A nearest-neighbor algorithm error-corrected the raw reads and collapsed the reads into unique sequences, merging closely related sequences to remove PCR and sequencing errors. To assign V, D and J gene segments, CDR3 sequences were aligned to IMGT reference sequences. For a sequence to be retained, a match of at least six nucleotides was required to both a V gene segment and a J gene segment. Rearrangements were called productive when the CDR3 lacked stop codons and stayed in frame with V and J; all others were non-productive. Following IMGT convention, CDR3 was defined as the stretch from the second conserved V-encoded cysteine up to the conserved J-encoded phenylalanine. In an earlier analysis of around 640 of the donors, sequences lacking an unambiguous match to a single V gene segment were excluded. In an earlier analysis of more than 500 of the donors, a V segment was called functional when productive rearrangements were above 56.7%, and segregating when the standard deviation between donors exceeded 5%. A statistical classification framework was built to diagnose cytomegalovirus status from the catalog of TCR beta chain sequences. V and J gene assignment, in a later analysis, came from comparing TCR nucleotide sequences with IMGT/GENE-DB human TR gene sequences. Using the TCRdist pipeline, a later analysis assigned CDR3 sequences along with most-parsimonious VDJ recombination scenarios. In a later analysis, each TCR beta chain was defined by its CDR3 amino acid sequence together with its V-gene family, and reads without a unique V-gene family were excluded. In a later analysis, some 600 highly shared, low-generation-probability nucleotide sequences were removed to address suspected cross-contamination and a sequencing artifact. For each public chain, a later analysis derived a clonal expansion index from normalized ranks of inferred template counts within each repertoire. Generation probabilities in a later analysis came from a VDJ recombination model fitted to out-of-frame rearrangements, and those results were checked against IGoR. Hypergeometric tests were used in a later analysis to score TCR-TCR, TCR-HLA and TCR-CMV co-occurrence, with a repertoire-size bias correction applied to the TCR pairs. In a later analysis, false discovery rates were estimated by permuting HLA or CMV assignments 20 times. In a later analysis, co-occurring TCRs were grouped using DBSCAN, and TCRdist sequence similarity was added for clustering within HLA-allele-positive subsets. For co-occurrence clustering, repertoires with fewer than 30,000 or more than 120,000 public chains were excluded, along with five repertoires with anomalous nucleotide sharing. TCRdb's version of the immuneACCESS table is confined to in-frame rearrangements and falls short of the full clone set. An unresolved V gene accounts for under half of the shortfall where checked; the remainder is of unknown origin. The V and J calls and clone size were taken over from that table, and D and trimming were inferred from the DNA. For this sample the table gives 270,000 or so clones, of which approximately 90% were detected only once. The ten largest account for around 4.2% of the sample.

CDR1 and CDR2 were assigned from the germline V gene as SQVTM and ANQGSEA. The CDR3 starts with the cysteine, ends with the phenylalanine, and has 12 residues. Just the 36-base CDR3 DNA is kept, in frame starting at base 1. Relative to germline, V is 3 bases shorter and J is 0 bases shorter, with 6 bases between their ends. This sample was taken from a study of cytomegalovirus exposure and HLA in healthy donors (TCRdb year 2017). Broadly, across the study: An earlier analysis of some 550 of the donors reported 250 to 300 Gb of sequence data and approximately 110 million unique TCR beta sequences from 150 million to 200 million T cells. Typing coverage varied by locus: roughly 629-640 donors for A, B, C, DRB1 and DQB1; approximately 520 for DQA1; 600 to 610 for DPA1; about 450 for DPB1. Among the approximately 400 genotyped donors, 75% to 90% belonged to the genetic ancestry cluster associated with self-reported Caucasian donors. A later analysis re-examined previously published TCR beta repertoires from several hundred donors and added high-resolution HLA genotyping to investigate patterns of TCR occurrence. The study aimed to test whether signatures of past pathogen exposure could be identified by cataloging public T cell receptors. All discovery cohort repertoires had been generated on a single sequencing platform. A later genetic analysis used genome-wide SNP genotypes for about 60% of the 666 donors, treating that subset as a discovery cohort. An early release that covered 500 to 800 HLA-typed donors contained about 300 gigabases of sequencing data and 65 million to 100 million unique TCR sequences. Because of strong linkage in the cohort, roughly five DR-DQ haplotypes were treated as single units for association and clustering. High-throughput TCR immunosequencing, statistical association of individual TCRs with disease status, and machine learning were combined to predict cytomegalovirus infection status. Using immunosequencing, the study profiled T cell repertoires from some 670 subjects and related those repertoires to cytomegalovirus serostatus. Besides the first cohort of around 700 subjects, a separate validation cohort made up of 90 to 150 different subjects was used. Alongside the repertoire data, information on donor age, sex, ethnicity and CMV serostatus was compiled. Among around 400 genotyped donors of the cohort, an average of around 220,000 unique TCR beta nucleotide sequences was sequenced per donor, of which roughly 18% were non-productive. An earlier analysis of nearly 600 of the donors applied high-throughput TCR beta sequencing to assess whether each TCR beta V gene segment acted as functional or pseudogenic. Both class I and class II loci were covered by HLA typing, at four-digit resolution. Rather than using new phenotypic data, the later analysis identified candidate immune exposures from TCR beta sequences and from how often those sequences occurred across donors. The research as a whole found: In the study, around 150 TCR beta chains were listed as associated with cytomegalovirus. Because HLA typing was missing for some donors at each locus, association tests included only the typed subset. A later analysis found that most CMV-associated TCR beta chains appeared HLA-restricted, with HLA associations seemingly driven largely by CMV exposure. According to a later analysis, TCR association rates differed among HLA loci, with DRB1 alleles showing the most associated TCRs and HLA-C alleles showing the fewest. Some IMGT-functional V segments, including TRBV6-2 and TRBV6-3, could not be told apart with the 87-base-pair reads, so those segments were excluded. Immune exposure information for the cohort was limited to CMV serostatus. Strong co-occurrence of HLA alleles, especially DR and DQ, made assigning TCR associations to individual alleles difficult. According to the authors, the approach could potentially be generalized to other disease states and immunological phenotypes. A later analysis found that HLA-associated TCR beta chains were more clonally expanded and had lower generation probabilities than equally common non-associated chains. An earlier analysis of 587 of the donors showed that most TCR beta V segments appeared in productive rearrangements either about 90% or about 30% of the time, which broadly matched IMGT annotations. The earlier analysis of around 600 of the donors excluded some 15 rarely observed V segments, including chromosome 9 orphons, because counts were too low. In vitro tests confirmed that a few of the cytomegalovirus-associated TCR beta chains recognize cytomegalovirus antigens. A later analysis reported that several top co-occurrence clusters appeared linked to parvovirus B19, influenza, CMV and Epstein-Barr virus. Specific HLA alleles were associated with 16,951 TCR beta sequences at a false discovery rate of 0.05 in a later analysis. According to a later genetic analysis, donors in an Asian-associated ancestry cluster had fewer N-insertions in productive TCRs than the approximately 650-donor mean. Presence/absence analyses assumed roughly uniform sequencing depth across donors, an assumption that may not hold. The cohort was sequenced for TCR beta chains only, and without alpha or paired-chain data the features that could be detected were limited. A cluster of highly shared sequence variants was judged likely to represent a technical artifact of the sequencing pipeline. The classifier was reported to diagnose cytomegalovirus status with high specificity and sensitivity in both the original cohort and the validation cohort. A further reported finding was that TCR beta sequences accurately predicted the HLA-A and HLA-B alleles for most subjects in the first cohort. Most TCR sequences were observed very rarely across donors, whereas some public TCRs were present in many individuals. Linkage disequilibrium might explain the correlated functional status among segregating V segments, but an unknown experimental factor could not be ruled out. An association between a missense DCLRE1C variant and V-gene and J-gene trimming of TCR beta chains was found in a later genetic analysis and replicated in an independent cohort.

The cohort comprised fewer than 700 healthy bone marrow donors. At the time of sampling, all cohort members were nominally healthy, though unrecorded immune exposures were likely present. The donor was CMV seropositive and belonged to the group of 250 to 350 seropositive cohort members. A peripheral blood sample was provided by each donor, and peripheral blood mononuclear cells were used for TCR beta sequencing. Genomic DNA extraction from the blood cell samples was performed with the Qiagen DNeasy Blood Extraction Kit. Sequencing was done on a sample of PBMCs. This receptor was identified in a man in his forties or fifties in good health and CMV-seropositive. The chain joins TRBV29-1 to TRBJ2-7, with the D gene uncertain. The DNA sequence reads TGCAGCGTTGAGACAAGCTCCTACGAGCAGTACTTC. This translates into CSVETSSYEQYF.